These 8 T cell receptor beta chains originate from one sample sequenced in a study of blood T cell repertoires in COVID-19. Sequenced by immunoSEQ multiplex PCR; TCRdb stores in-frame clones only, minus some. The sample includes over 150,000 clones, roughly nine tenths of them seen just once. Sequenced input: peripheral blood. Source of these receptors: a man aged 25 to 40 with acute or convalescent COVID-19.

The V call is TRBV6-5, the J call TRBJ2-7; 7 bases align to TRBD2. Germline V gene sequence: CDR1 MNHEY, CDR2 SVGAGI. V was clipped by 5 bases and J by 5 bases; unmatched bases: 12. The CDR3 has 15 residues. The CDR3 sequence: CASSLRKGRGHEQYF. The CDR3 nucleotides read TGTGCCAGCAGTCTACGAAAGGGGAGGGGCCACGAGCAGTACTTC.

The gene calls are TRBV10-3 and TRBJ1-1; no reliable D call. The V gene lost 7 bases and the J gene lost 3 bases, with 9 bases spanning the gap. The germline CDR1 and CDR2 sequences are ENHRY and SYGVKD. CDR3 length equals 12 residues. The CDR3 loop reads CAIMTSHTEAFF. CDR3 bases: TGTGCCATCATGACTTCCCACACTGAAGCTTTCTTT.

The chain has TRBV19 and TRBJ2-7; TRBD1 aligns across 7 bases. The CDR3 runs to 12 residues. V was clipped by 7 bases and J by 2 bases; unmatched bases: 2. The V gene's germline CDR1 is LNHDA and CDR2 SQIVND (reference sequence). CDR3 amino acids: CASKGQTYEQYF. The CDR3 DNA reads TGTGCCAGTAAGGGACAGACCTACGAGCAGTACTTC.

The chain uses TRBV19 and TRBJ2-7; 7 bases line up with TRBD2. The CDR3 sequence is 16 residues long. The germline V gene encodes CDR1 LNHDA and CDR2 SQIVND (reference sequence). V lost 4 bases to trimming and J lost 0 bases; unmatched junction nucleotides: 9. CDR3 sequence (DNA): TGTGCCAGTAGTAATAGGGGAGGGCGCAGCTCCTACGAGCAGTACTTC. This encodes CASSNRGGRSSYEQYF.

This sequence joins TRBV7-9 and TRBJ1-2; D gene unclear. The CDR3 runs to 10 residues. Germline V lookup: CDR1 SEHNR, CDR2 FQNEAQ (reference sequence). The V gene lost 5 bases and the J gene lost 8 bases, with 6 bases spanning the gap. The CDR3 reads CASSRVGYTF. CDR3 in DNA: TGTGCCAGCAGCCGGGTGGGCTACACCTTC. Supplemented by reference TRBV7-9 and TRBJ1-2, the full variable domain reads DTGVSQNPRHKITKRGQNVTFRCDPISEHNRLYWYRQTLGQGPEFLTYFQNEAQLEKSRLLSDRFSAERPKGSFSTLEIQRTEQGDSAMYLCASSRVGYTFGSGTRLTVV.

The V call is TRBV30, the J call TRBJ2-3; D gene ambiguous. V dropped 2 bases and J dropped 0 bases, with 6 bases sitting between them. CDR1 and CDR2 from the germline V gene are GTSNPN and SVGIG (reference sequence). The CDR3 totals 13 residues. CDR3 sequence: CAWSSLSTDTQYF. As DNA, the CDR3 is TGTGCCTGGAGTAGCCTTAGCACAGATACGCAGTATTTT.

The chain combines TRBV5-6 with TRBJ1-4; D possibly corresponds to TRBD1 (6 bases). CDR1 is SGHDT, CDR2 YYEEEE, per germline. The CDR3 spans 16 residues. Trimming cost V 2 bases and J 5 bases, with 16 bases left between them. CDR3 residues: CASSFLQGSVNEKLFF. The CDR3 nucleotides are TGTGCCAGCAGCTTCCTACAGGGTTCCGTAAATGAAAAACTGTTTTTT.

The CDR3 protein is CASSSGGYEQYF. The CDR3 nucleotides read TGCGCCAGCAGCTCTGGCGGCTACGAGCAGTACTTC. The J gene is TRBJ2-7, the V gene TRBV5-1; no clear D. The V gene's germline CDR1 is SGHRS and CDR2 YFSETQ. Trimming took off 3 bases at V and 3 bases at J, with 7 bases between the two ends. The CDR3 is 12 residues long.